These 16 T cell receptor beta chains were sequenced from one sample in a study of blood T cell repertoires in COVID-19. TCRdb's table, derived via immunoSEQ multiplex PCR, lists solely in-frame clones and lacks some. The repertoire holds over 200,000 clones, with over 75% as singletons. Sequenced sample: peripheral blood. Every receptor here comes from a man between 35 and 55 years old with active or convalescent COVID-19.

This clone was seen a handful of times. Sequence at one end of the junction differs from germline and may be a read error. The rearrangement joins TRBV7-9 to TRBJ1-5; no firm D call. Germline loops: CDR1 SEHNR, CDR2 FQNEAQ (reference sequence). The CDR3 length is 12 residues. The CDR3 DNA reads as TGTGCCAGCAGCTTGGACTCGTTATCCCTGGCATTT. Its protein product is CASSLDSLSLAF.

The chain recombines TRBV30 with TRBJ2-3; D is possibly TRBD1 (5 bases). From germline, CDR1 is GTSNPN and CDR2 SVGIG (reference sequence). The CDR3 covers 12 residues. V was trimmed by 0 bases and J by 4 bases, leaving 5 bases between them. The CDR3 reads CAWSVGADTQYF. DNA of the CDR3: TGTGCCTGGAGTGTAGGGGCAGATACGCAGTATTTT.

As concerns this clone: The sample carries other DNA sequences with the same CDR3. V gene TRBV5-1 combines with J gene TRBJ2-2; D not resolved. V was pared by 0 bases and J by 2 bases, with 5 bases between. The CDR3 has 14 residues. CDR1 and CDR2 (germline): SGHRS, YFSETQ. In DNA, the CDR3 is TGCGCCAGCAGCTTGGCAGGAAACACCGGGGAGCTGTTTTTT. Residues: CASSLAGNTGELFF.

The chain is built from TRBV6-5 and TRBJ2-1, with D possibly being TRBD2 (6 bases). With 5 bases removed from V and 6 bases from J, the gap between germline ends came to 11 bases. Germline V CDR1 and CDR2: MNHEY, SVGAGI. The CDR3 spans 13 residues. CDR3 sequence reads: CASSQNGGNEQFF. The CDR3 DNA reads TGTGCCAGCAGTCAAAACGGGGGCAATGAGCAGTTCTTC.

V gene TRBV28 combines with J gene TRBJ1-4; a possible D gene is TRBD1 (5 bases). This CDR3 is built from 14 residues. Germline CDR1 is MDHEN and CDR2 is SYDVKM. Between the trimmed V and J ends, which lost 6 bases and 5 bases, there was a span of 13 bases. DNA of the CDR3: TGTGCCAGCAGCTCAGCAGGGTGGAATGAAAAACTGTTTTTT. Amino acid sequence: CASSSAGWNEKLFF.

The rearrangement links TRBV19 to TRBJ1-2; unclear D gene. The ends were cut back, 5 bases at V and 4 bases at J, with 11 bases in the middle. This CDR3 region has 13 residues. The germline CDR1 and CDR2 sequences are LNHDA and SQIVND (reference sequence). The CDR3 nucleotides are TGTGCCAGTAGTCCCGGGGAGGCCTATGGCTACACCTTC. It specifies CASSPGEAYGYTF.

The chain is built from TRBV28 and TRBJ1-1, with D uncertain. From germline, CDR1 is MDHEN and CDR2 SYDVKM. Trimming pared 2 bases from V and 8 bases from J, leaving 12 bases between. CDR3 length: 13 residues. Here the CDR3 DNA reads TGTGCCAGCAGTTTAGGCAGAAATTTGGAAGCTTTCTTT. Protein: CASSLGRNLEAFF.

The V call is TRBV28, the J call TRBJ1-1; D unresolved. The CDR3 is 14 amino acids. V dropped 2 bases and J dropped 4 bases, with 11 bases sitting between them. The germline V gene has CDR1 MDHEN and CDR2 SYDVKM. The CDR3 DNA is TGTGCCAGCAGTTTAGTACGCGGGAGCACTGAAGCTTTCTTT. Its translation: CASSLVRGSTEAFF.

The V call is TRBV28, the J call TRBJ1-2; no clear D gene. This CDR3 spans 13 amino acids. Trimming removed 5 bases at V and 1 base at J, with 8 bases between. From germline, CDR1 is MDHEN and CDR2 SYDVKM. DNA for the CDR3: TGTGCCAGCAGTCCCCCCTATAACTATGGCTACACCTTC. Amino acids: CASSPPYNYGYTF.

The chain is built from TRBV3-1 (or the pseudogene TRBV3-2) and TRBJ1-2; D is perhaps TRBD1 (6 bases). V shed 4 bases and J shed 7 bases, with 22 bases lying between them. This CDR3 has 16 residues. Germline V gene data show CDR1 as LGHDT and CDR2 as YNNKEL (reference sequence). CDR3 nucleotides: TGTGCCAGCAGCCCCCTTCTTCCACAGGGCGCAGGTGGCTACACCTTC. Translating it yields CASSPLLPQGAGGYTF.

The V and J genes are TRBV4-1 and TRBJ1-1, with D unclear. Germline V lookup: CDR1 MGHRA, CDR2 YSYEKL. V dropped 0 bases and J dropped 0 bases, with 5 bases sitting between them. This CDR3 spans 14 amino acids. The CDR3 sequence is CASSQDILNTEAFF. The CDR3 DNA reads TGCGCCAGCAGCCAAGATATTCTGAACACTGAAGCTTTCTTT.

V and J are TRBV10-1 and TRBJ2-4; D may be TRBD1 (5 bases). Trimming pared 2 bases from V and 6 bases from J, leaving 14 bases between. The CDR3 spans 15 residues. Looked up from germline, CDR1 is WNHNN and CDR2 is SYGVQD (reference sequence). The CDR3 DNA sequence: TGCGCCAGCAGTGAGAAAGGGCAAAGGGGAAACATTCAGTACTTC. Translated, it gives CASSEKGQRGNIQYF.

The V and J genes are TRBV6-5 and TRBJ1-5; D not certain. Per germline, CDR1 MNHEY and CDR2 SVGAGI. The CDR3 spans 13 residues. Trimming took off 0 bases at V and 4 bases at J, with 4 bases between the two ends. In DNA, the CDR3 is TGTGCCAGCAGTTACTCTCATAATCAGCCCCAGCATTTT. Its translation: CASSYSHNQPQHF.

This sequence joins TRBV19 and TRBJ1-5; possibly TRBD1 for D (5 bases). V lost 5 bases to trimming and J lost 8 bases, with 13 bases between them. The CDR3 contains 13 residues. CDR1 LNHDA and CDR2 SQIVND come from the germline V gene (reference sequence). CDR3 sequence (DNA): TGTGCCAGTAGTCCCGGCGGGGGGAAGCCCCAGCATTTT. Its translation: CASSPGGGKPQHF.

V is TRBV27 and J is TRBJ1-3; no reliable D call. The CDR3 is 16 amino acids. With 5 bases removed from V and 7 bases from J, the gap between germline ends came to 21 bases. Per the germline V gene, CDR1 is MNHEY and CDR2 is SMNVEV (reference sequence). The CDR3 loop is CASSPPRRRIWNTIYF. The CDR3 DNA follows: TGTGCCAGCAGTCCCCCTCGGAGGAGAATCTGGAACACCATATATTTT.

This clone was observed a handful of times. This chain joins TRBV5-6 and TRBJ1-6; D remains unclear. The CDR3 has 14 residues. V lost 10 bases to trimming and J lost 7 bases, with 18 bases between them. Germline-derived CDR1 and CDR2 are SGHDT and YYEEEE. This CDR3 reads CASRLGRLNSPLHF. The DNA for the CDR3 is TGTGCCTCCCGACTAGGGCGGTTGAATTCACCCCTCCACTTT.